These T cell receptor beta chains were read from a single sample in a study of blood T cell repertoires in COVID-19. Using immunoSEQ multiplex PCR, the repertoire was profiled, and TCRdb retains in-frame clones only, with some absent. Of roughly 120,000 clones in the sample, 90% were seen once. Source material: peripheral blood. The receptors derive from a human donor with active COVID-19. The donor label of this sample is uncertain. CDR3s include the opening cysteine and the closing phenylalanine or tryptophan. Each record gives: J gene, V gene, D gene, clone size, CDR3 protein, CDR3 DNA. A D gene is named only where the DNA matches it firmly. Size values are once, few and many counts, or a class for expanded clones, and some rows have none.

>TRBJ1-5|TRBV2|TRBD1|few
CASRGTAQPQHF
TGTGCCAGCCGGGGGACAGCTCAGCCCCAGCATTTT
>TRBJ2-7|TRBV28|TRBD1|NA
CASKNTGGLYEQYF
TGTGCCAGCAAAAACACAGGGGGCCTCTACGAGCAGTACTTC
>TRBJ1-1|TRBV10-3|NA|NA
CAISLGARNTEAFF
TGTGCCATCAGCCTGGGGGCGAGGAACACTGAAGCTTTCTTT
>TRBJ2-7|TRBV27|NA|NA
CASSLRGGYEQYF
TGTGCCAGCAGTTTAAGGGGGGGCTACGAGCAGTACTTC
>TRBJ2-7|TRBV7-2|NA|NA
CASSQGMSYEQYF
TGTGCCAGCAGCCAGGGGATGTCCTACGAGCAGTACTTC
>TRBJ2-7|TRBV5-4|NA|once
CASSLGAGSYEQYF
TGTGCCAGCAGCTTGGGAGCGGGCTCCTACGAGCAGTACTTC
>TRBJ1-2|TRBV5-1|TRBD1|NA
CASSTTTQQGKYGYTF
TGCGCCAGCAGTACGACAACCCAACAGGGGAAATATGGCTACACCTTC
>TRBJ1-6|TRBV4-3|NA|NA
CASSQDGSRRNSPLHF
TGCGCCAGCAGCCAAGATGGTTCACGTCGGAATTCACCCCTCCACTTT
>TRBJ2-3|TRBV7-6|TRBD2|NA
CASSLALSSGAPTDTQYF
TGTGCCAGCAGCTTAGCGTTGAGTAGCGGGGCCCCCACAGATACGCAGTATTTT
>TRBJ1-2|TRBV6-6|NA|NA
CASSQGTNYGYTF
TGTGCCAGCAGCCAGGGGACTAACTATGGCTACACCTTC
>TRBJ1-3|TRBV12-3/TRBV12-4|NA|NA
CASSFKGNTIYF
TGTGCCAGCAGTTTCAAAGGAAACACCATATATTTT
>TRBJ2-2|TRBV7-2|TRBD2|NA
CASSPGLAGGTGELFF
TGTGCCAGCAGCCCCGGACTAGCGGGGGGTACCGGGGAGCTGTTTTTT
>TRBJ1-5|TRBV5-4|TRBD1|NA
CASSLEGARQPQHF
TGTGCCAGCAGCTTGGAGGGGGCGCGGCAGCCCCAGCATTTT
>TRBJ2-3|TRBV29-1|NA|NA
CSVEGGEVGTDTQYF
TGCAGCGTTGAAGGGGGGGAGGTTGGCACAGATACGCAGTATTTT
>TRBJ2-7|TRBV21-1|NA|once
CASSKAGSSYEQYF
TGTGCCAGCAGCAAAGCAGGGAGCTCCTACGAGCAGTACTTC
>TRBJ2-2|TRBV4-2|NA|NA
CASSQWGQNTGELFF
TGTGCCAGCAGCCAATGGGGACAGAACACCGGGGAGCTGTTTTTT
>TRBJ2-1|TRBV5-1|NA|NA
CASSLELQVVSPYNEQFF
TGCGCCAGCAGCCTGGAGCTTCAGGTCGTCTCCCCCTACAATGAGCAGTTCTTC
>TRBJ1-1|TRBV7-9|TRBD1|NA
CASSPGQGGTEAFF
TGTGCCAGCAGCCCCGGACAGGGGGGCACTGAAGCTTTCTTT
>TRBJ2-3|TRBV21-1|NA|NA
CASSKGGAGGPDTQYF
TGTGCCAGCAGCAAAGGTGGAGCGGGGGGCCCGGATACGCAGTATTTT
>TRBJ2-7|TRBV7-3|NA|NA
CASSSSPGYEQYF
TGTGCCAGCAGCTCCAGTCCGGGCTACGAGCAGTACTTC
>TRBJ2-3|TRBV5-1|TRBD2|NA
CASSLAPAGGGTDTQYF
TGCGCCAGCAGCTTGGCCCCTGCGGGGGGGGGCACAGATACGCAGTATTTT
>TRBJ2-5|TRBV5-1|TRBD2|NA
CASSPWTSGGGETQYF
TGCGCCAGCAGCCCATGGACTAGCGGGGGAGGGGAGACCCAGTACTTC
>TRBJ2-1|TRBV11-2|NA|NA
CASSLDNLAEQFF
TGTGCCAGCAGCTTAGATAACCTAGCGGAGCAGTTCTTC
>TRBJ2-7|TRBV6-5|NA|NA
CASGTRSSEQYF
TGTGCCAGCGGGACACGTTCCAGCGAGCAGTACTTC
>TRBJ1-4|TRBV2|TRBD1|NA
CASSEDRVEKLFF
TGTGCCAGCAGTGAGGACAGGGTTGAAAAACTGTTTTTT
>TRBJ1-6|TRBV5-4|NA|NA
CASSLDLAANNSPLHF
TGTGCCAGCAGCTTGGATTTGGCCGCAAATAATTCACCCCTCCACTTT
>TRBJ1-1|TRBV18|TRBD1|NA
CASSPISAGTGVSVTEAFF
TGTGCCAGCTCACCAATCTCTGCAGGGACAGGGGTTTCGGTTACTGAAGCTTTCTTT
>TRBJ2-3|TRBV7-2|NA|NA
CASSLQDSRVDTQYF
TGTGCCAGCAGCTTGCAGGACTCTAGGGTGGATACGCAGTATTTT
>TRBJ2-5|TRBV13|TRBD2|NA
CASSLTSGVETQYF
TGTGCCAGCAGCTTGACTAGCGGGGTAGAGACCCAGTACTTC
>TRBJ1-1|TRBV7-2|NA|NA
CASSLIPGSNTEAFF
TGTGCCAGCAGCTTAATTCCGGGGTCGAACACTGAAGCTTTCTTT
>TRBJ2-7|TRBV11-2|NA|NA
CASSLQPGYEQYF
TGTGCCAGCAGCTTACAACCGGGGTACGAGCAGTACTTC
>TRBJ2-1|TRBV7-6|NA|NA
CASSLGGGRYNEQFF
TGTGCCAGCAGCTTAGGAGGGGGAAGATACAATGAGCAGTTCTTC
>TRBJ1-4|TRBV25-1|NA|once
CASSEFGRLVFF
TGTGCCAGCAGTGAATTTGGCAGATTGGTGTTTTTT
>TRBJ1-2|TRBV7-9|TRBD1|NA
CASSPWTGIYGYTF
TGTGCCAGCAGCCCTTGGACAGGGATCTATGGCTACACCTTC
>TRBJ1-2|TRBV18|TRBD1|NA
CASSPGQGGNYGYTF
TGTGCCAGCTCACCTGGACAGGGCGGGAACTATGGCTACACCTTC
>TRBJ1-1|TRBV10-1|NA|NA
CASSVMNTEAFF
TGCGCCAGCAGTGTTATGAACACTGAAGCTTTCTTT
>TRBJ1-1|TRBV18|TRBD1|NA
CASSSSPGTGRTEAFF
TGTGCCAGCTCATCGAGTCCCGGGACAGGTAGAACTGAAGCTTTCTTT
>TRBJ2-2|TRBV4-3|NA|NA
CASSGLITGELFF
TGCGCCAGCAGCGGACTCATCACCGGGGAGCTGTTTTTT
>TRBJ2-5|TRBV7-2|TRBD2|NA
CASTASGRGGRETQYF
TGTGCCAGCACCGCCAGCGGACGGGGGGGCAGGGAGACCCAGTACTTC
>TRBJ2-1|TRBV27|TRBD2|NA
CASSFSGGYNEQFF
TGTGCCAGCAGTTTTAGCGGGGGGTACAATGAGCAGTTCTTC
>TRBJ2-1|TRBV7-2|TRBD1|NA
CASSLRDRGTLGFF
TGTGCCAGCAGCTTAAGGGACAGGGGAACTTTGGGGTTCTTC
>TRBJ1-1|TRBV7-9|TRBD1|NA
CASRRTGQNTEAFF
TGTGCCAGCAGAAGGACAGGGCAAAACACTGAAGCTTTCTTT
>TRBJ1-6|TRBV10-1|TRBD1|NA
CASSEYRGSPLHF
TGCGCCAGCAGTGAGTACAGGGGTTCACCCCTCCACTTT
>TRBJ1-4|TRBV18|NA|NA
CASSPYSDRRLDEKLFF
TGTGCCAGCTCACCATACTCGGACAGAAGGTTGGATGAAAAACTGTTTTTT
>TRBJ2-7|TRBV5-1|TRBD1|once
CASSLGATGTSEQYF
TGCGCCAGCAGCTTGGGGGCGACAGGGACATCCGAGCAGTACTTC
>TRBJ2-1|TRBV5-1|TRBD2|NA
CASSKMGLGANNEQFF
TGCGCCAGCAGCAAGATGGGACTAGGGGCCAACAATGAGCAGTTCTTC
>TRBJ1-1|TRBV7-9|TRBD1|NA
CASSLATGMNTEAFF
TGTGCCAGCAGCTTAGCGACAGGGATGAACACTGAAGCTTTCTTT
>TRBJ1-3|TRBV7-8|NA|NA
CASSLILEGNTIYF
TGTGCCAGCAGCTTGATCTTGGAGGGAAACACCATATATTTT